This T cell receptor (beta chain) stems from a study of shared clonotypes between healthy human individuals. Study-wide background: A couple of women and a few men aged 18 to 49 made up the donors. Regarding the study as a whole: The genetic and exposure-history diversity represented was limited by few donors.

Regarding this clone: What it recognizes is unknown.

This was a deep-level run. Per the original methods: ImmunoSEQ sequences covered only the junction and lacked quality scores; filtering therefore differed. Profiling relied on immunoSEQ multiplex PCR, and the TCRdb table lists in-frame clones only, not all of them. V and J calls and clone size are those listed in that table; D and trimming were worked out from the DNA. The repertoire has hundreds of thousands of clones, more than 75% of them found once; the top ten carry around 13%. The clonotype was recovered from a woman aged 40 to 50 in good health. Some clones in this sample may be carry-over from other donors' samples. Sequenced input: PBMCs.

The CDR3 DNA follows: TGTGCCAGCAGCTTAGGCCAAACAGGGGCGATCACTGAAGCTTTCTTT. It is translated as CASSLGQTGAITEAFF. This sequence joins TRBV11-1 and TRBJ1-1; 7 bases align to TRBD1. This CDR3 contains 16 residues. Germline V CDR1 and CDR2: SGHAT, FQDESV (reference sequence). V shed 1 base and J 4 bases; nucleotides not matched to a gene: 9. Supplemented by reference TRBV11-1 and TRBJ1-1, the full variable domain reads EAEVAQSPRYKITEKSQAVAFWCDPISGHATLYWYRQILGQGPELLVQFQDESVVDDSQLPKDRFSAERLKGVDSTLKIQPAELGDSAMYLCASSLGQTGAITEAFFGQGTRLTVV.